This TCR beta chain was profiled in a study of blood T cell repertoires in COVID-19. Only in-frame clones appear in the TCRdb table, and some are missing; sequencing was by immunoSEQ multiplex PCR. The sample contains about 180,000 clones, more than 75% of which appear only once. Specimen: peripheral blood. The TCR was taken from a person aged 65-85 years with COVID-19, enrolled during active disease.

CDR3 in amino acids: CASSYGAGFNEQFF. CDR3 DNA sequence: TGTGCCAGCAGTTATGGTGCGGGGTTCAATGAGCAGTTCTTC. The chain carries TRBV6-5 and TRBJ2-1, with D possibly TRBD2 on 6 matching bases. Germline loops: CDR1 MNHEY, CDR2 SVGAGI. CDR3 length equals 14 residues. V lost 3 bases, J lost 6 bases, and 12 bases lay in between.